The entry below describes one TCR beta chain. PCR was performed using 60 Vbeta and 13 Jbeta primers. Sequencing used immunoSEQ multiplex PCR; TCRdb keeps in-frame clones, though not all of them. The sample shows about 100,000 clones, roughly three quarters of them seen only once. This sample is part of a study of cytomegalovirus exposure and HLA in healthy donors. Study in general: Caucasian-associated ancestry cluster membership applied to approximately 84% of 398 genotyped donors.

Germline V CDR1 and CDR2: SEHNR, FQNEAQ (reference sequence). This CDR3 has 15 residues. Trimming removed 4 bases from V and 3 bases from J; junction bases left unmatched: 7. The rearrangement joins TRBV7-9 to TRBJ2-7; TRBD1 matches at 9 bases. The sequenced material came from PBMCs. This sequence was found in a man aged 35-49 years in good health and CMV-seropositive. The CDR3 DNA reads TGTGCCAGCAGCTCCGGACAGGGGTCAGGCTACGAGCAGTACTTC. It yields the protein CASSSGQGSGYEQYF.